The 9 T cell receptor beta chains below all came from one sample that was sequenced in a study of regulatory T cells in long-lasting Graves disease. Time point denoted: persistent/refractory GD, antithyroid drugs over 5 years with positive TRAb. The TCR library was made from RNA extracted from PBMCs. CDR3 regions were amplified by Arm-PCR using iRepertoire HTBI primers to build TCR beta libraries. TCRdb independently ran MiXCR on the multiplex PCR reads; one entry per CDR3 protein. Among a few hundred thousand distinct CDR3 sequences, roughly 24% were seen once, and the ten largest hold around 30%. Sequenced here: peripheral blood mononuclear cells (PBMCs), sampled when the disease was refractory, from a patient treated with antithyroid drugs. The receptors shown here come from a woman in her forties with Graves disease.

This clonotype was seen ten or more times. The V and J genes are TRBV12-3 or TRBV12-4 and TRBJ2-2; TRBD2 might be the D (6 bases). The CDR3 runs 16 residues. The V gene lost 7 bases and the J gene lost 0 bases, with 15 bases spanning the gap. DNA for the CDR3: TGTGCCAGCACCCCTGGGGGGTCGGCGAACACCGGGGAGCTGTTTTTT. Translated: CASTPGGSANTGELFF.

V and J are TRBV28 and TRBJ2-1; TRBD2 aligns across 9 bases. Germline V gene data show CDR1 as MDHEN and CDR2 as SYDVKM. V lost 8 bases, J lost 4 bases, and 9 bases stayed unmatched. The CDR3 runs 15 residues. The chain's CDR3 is CASYLAGAGYNEQFF. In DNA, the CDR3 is TGTGCCAGCTATTTAGCGGGAGCGGGGTACAATGAGCAGTTCTTC.

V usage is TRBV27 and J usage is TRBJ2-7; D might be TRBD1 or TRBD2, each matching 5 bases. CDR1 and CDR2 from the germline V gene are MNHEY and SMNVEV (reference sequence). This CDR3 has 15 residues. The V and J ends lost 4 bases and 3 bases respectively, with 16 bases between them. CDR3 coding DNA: TGTGCCAGCAGTTGGGGGAACAGGCTGAGCTACGAGCAGTACTTC. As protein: CASSWGNRLSYEQYF.

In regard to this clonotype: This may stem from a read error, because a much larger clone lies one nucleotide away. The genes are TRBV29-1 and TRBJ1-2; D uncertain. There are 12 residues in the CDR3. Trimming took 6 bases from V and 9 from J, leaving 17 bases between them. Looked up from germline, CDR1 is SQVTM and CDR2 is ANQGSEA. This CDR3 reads CSVEGLNSSYTF. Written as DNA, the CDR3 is TGCAGCGTGGAGGGTCTGAACTCTAGCTACACCTTC.

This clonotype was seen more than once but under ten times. For the CDR3, the DNA is TGCAGTGCTAAAGGATTCAACTTGAGGGAGCAGTACTTC. This encodes CSAKGFNLREQYF. The chain carries TRBV20-1 and TRBJ2-7; D gene unclear. Germline V gene sequence: CDR1 DFQATT, CDR2 SNEGSKA (reference sequence). V was clipped by 4 bases and J by 7 bases, with 17 bases between them. The CDR3 length is 13 residues.

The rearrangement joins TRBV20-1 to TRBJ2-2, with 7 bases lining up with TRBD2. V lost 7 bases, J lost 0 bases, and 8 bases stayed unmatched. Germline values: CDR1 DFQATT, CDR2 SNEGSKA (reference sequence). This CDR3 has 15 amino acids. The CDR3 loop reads CSGWALAANTGELFF. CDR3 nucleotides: TGCAGTGGGTGGGCCCTAGCGGCGAACACCGGGGAGCTGTTTTTT.

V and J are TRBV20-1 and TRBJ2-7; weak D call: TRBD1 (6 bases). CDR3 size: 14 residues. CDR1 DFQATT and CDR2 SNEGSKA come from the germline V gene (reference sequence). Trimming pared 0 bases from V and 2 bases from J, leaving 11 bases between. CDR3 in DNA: TGCAGTGCTAGAGATACAGGGCTTACCTACGAGCAGTACTTC. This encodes CSARDTGLTYEQYF.

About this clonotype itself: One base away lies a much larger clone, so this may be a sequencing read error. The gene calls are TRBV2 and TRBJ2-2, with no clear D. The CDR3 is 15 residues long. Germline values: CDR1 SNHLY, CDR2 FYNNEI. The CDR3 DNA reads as TGTGCCAGCAATGAATTCGGGCTCGGATCCGGGGAGCTGTTTTTT. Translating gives CASNEFGLGSGELFF.

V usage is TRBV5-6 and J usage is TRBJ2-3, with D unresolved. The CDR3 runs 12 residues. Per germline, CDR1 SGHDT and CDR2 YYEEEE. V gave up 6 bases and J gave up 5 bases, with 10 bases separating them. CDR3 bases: TGTGCCAGCACATCGGCGATAGATACGCAGTATTTT. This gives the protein CASTSAIDTQYF.